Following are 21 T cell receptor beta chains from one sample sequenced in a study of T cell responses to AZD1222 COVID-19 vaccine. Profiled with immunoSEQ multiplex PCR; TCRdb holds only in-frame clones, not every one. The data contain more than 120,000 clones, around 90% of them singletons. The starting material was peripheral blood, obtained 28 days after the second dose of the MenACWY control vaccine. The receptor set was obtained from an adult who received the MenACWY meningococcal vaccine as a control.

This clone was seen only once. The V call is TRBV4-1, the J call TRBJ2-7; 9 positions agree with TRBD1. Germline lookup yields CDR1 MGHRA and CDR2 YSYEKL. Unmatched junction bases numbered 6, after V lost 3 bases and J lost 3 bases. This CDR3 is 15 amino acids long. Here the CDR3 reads CASSHPRTGDYEQYF. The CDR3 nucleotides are TGCGCCAGCAGCCACCCTCGGACAGGGGACTACGAGCAGTACTTC.

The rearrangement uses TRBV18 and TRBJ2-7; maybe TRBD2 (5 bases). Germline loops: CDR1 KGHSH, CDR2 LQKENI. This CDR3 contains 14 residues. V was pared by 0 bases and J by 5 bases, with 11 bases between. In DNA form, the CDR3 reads TGTGCCAGCTCACCACCGGGGAGTCCTAACGAGCAGTACTTC. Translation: CASSPPGSPNEQYF. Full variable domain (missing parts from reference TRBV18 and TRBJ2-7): NAGVMQNPRHLVRRRGQEARLRCSPMKGHSHVYWYRQLPEEGLKFMVYLQKENIIDESGMPKERFSAEFPKEGPSILRIQQVVRGDSAAYFCASSPPGSPNEQYFGPGTRLTVT.

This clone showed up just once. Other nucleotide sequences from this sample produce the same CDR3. CDR3 DNA sequence: TGTGCCAGCAGCTTTGGCAATCAGCCCCAGCATTTT. The encoded protein is CASSFGNQPQHF. This chain connects TRBV7-9 to TRBJ1-5; no firm D call. Trimming took 3 bases from V and 2 from J, leaving 2 bases between them. CDR1 is SEHNR, CDR2 FQNEAQ, per germline (reference sequence). The CDR3 is 12 residues long.

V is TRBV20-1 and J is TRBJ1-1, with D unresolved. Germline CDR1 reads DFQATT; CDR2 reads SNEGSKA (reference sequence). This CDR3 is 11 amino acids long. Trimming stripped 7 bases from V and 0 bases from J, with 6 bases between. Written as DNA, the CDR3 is TGCAGTGGGCGGATGAACACTGAAGCTTTCTTT. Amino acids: CSGRMNTEAFF.

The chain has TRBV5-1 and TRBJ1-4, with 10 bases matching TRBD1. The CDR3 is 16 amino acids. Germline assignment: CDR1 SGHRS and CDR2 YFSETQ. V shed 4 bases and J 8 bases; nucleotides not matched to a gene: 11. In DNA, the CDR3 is TGCGCCAGCAGCCCCCGCACCCGGGACAGGGGAGAAAAACTGTTTTTT. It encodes CASSPRTRDRGEKLFF. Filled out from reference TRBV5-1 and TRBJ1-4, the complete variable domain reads KAGVTQTPRYLIKTRGQQVTLSCSPISGHRSVSWYQQTPGQGLQFLFEYFSETQRNKGNFPGRFSGRQFSNSRSEMNVSTLELGDSALYLCASSPRTRDRGEKLFFGSGTQLSVL.

CDR3 amino acids: CASSVNRDEQYF. In DNA, the CDR3 is TGTGCCAGCAGCGTCAACAGGGACGAGCAGTACTTC. V gene TRBV11-1 combines with J gene TRBJ2-7; D is perhaps TRBD1 (6 bases). Germline V gene lookup returns CDR1 SGHAT and CDR2 FQDESV (reference sequence). This CDR3 is built from 12 residues. V lost 5 bases to trimming and J lost 5 bases, with 10 bases between them.

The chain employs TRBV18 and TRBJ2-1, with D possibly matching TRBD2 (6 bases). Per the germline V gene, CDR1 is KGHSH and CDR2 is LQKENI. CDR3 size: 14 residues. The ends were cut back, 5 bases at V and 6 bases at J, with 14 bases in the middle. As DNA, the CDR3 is TGTGCCAGCTCAACAAATTGGAGGGTCAATGAGCAGTTCTTC. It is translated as CASSTNWRVNEQFF.

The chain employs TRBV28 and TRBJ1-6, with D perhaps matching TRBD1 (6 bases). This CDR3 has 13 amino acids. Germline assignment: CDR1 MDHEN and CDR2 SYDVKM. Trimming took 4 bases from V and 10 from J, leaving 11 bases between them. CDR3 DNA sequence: TGTGCCAGCAGTTACGGGGGCGACTCACCCCTCCACTTT. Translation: CASSYGGDSPLHF.

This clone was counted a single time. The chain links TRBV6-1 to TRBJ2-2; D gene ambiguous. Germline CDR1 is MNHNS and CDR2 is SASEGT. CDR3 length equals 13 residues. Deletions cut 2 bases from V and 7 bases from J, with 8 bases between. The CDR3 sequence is CASSELSNGELFF. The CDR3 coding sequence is TGTGCCAGCAGTGAATTAAGTAACGGGGAGCTGTTTTTT.

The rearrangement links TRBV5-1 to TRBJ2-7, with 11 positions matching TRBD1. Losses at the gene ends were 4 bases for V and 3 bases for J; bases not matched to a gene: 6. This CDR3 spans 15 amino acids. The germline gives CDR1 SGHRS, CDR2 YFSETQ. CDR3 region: CASSPPGTGGYEQYF. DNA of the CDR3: TGCGCCAGCAGCCCCCCCGGGACAGGGGGCTACGAGCAGTACTTC.

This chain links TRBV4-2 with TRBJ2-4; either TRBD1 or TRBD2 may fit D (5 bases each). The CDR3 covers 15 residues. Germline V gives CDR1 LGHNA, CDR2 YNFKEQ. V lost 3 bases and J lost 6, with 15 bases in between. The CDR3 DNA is TGTGCCAGCAGCCATCAAGGGACGGCAGCAAACATTCAGTACTTC. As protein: CASSHQGTAANIQYF.

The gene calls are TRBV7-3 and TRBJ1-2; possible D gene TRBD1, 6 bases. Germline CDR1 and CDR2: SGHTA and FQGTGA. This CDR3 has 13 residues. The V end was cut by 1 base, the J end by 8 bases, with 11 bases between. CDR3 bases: TGTGCCAGCAGCTTAAACGGGGGGCGAGGCTACACCTTC. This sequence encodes CASSLNGGRGYTF.

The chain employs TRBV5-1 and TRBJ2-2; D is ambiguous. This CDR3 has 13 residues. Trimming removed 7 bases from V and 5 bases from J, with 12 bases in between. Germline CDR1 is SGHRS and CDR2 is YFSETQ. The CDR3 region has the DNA TGCGCCAGCGCCGAGACGGTAACCGGGGAGCTGTTTTTT. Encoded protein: CASAETVTGELFF.

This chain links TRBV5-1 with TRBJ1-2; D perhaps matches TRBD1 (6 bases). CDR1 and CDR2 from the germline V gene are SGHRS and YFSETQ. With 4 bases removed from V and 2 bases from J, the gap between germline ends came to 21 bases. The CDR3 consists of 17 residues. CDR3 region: CASSPNYPGQSNYGYTF. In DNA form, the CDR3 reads TGCGCCAGCAGCCCAAACTATCCGGGACAATCCAACTATGGCTACACCTTC.

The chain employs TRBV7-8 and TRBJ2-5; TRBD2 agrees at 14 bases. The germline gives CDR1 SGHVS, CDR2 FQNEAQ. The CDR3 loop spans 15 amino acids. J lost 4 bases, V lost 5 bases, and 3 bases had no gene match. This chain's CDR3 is CASSAGLAGAETQYF. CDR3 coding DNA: TGTGCCAGCAGCGCGGGACTAGCGGGAGCAGAGACCCAGTACTTC.

The CDR3 sequence is CASSFSQGNNGYTF. The CDR3 DNA reads as TGTGCCAGCAGCTTCTCACAGGGGAATAATGGCTACACCTTC. The rearrangement uses TRBV7-9 and TRBJ1-2; 7 nucleotides match TRBD1. CDR1 SEHNR and CDR2 FQNEAQ come from the germline V gene (reference sequence). The CDR3 length is 14 residues. V shed 3 bases, J shed 6 bases, and the junction held 7 bases outside the gene matches.

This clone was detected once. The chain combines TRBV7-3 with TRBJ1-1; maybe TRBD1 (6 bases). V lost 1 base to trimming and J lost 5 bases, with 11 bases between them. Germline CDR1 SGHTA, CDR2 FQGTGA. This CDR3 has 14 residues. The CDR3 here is CASSLRGRGTEAFF. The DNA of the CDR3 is TGTGCCAGCAGCTTAAGGGGGCGGGGAACTGAAGCTTTCTTT.

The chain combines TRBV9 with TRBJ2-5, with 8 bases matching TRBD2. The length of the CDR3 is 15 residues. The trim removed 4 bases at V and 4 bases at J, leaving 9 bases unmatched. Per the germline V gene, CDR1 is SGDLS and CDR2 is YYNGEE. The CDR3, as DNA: TGTGCCAGCAGCCCTCCCTATCGGGGGGGAGAGACCCAGTACTTC. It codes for CASSPPYRGGETQYF.

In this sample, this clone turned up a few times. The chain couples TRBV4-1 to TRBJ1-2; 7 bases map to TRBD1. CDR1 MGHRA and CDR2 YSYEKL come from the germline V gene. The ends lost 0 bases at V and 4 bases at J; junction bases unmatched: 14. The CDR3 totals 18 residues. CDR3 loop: CASSQERARDSQIYGYTF. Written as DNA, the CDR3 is TGCGCCAGCAGCCAAGAAAGAGCCCGGGACAGCCAAATCTATGGCTACACCTTC.

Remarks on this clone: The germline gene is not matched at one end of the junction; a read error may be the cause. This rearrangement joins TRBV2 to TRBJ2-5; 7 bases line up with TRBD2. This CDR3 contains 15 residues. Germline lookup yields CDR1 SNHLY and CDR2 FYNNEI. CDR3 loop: CASSEALLIAGESHF. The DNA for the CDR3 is TGTGCCAGCAGTGAAGCACTATTAATTGCGGGAGAATCTCACTTC.

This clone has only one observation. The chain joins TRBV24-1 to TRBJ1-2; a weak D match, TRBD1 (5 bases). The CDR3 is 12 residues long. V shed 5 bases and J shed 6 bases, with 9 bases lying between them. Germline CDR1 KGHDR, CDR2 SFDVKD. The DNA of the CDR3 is TGTGCCACCAGTGGGCTGGGGGATGGCTACACCTTC. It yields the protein CATSGLGDGYTF.